This T cell receptor (beta chain) was retrieved from a study of blood T cell repertoires in COVID-19. Study as a whole: The analysed material was cDNA or gDNA that came from T cells, B-cell-depleted T cells, or PBMCs.

In Seattle, patients joined the study during active infection and were tracked longitudinally. In the original workflow: Amplification of reference gene primers was used by the study to estimate nucleated cell counts. The method was immunoSEQ multiplex PCR; TCRdb's version includes in-frame clones alone and lacks a portion of them. V and J calls and clone size are given by that table; D and trimming were obtained from the DNA. The data show approximately 150,000 clones, with roughly 78% seen just once and around 8% held by the top ten. V lost 4 bases, J lost 5 bases, and 10 bases stayed unmatched. The CDR3 is 16 amino acids. The V gene's germline CDR1 is LGHDT and CDR2 YNNKEL (reference sequence).

This sequence was found in a woman aged 55-69 years with COVID-19, enrolled during active disease. The genes are TRBV3-1 (or the pseudogene TRBV3-2) and TRBJ2-5; 10 positions match TRBD2. Sequencing was carried out using peripheral blood. The CDR3 region is CASSLASGSHYETQYF. The CDR3 DNA follows: TGTGCCAGCAGCCTGGCTAGCGGGAGTCATTACGAGACCCAGTACTTC.